This TCR beta chain was obtained from a study of beta chain features in type 1 diabetes (dated by TCRdb to the late 2010s). Some background on the complete study: Mean age, gender distribution, total cell number and subset yield did not differ between patients and healthy donors. A total of some 100,000,000 sorted cells were examined across all samples, and a strong correlation was observed between cell number per subset and RNA yield. Regulatory and stem cell-like memory subsets were isolated from only 8 patients and roughly 8 healthy donors, whereas naive and central memory subsets came from all 30 or so donors. In the study, TCRB repertoires of sorted circulating CD4+ T cell subsets from recently diagnosed type 1 diabetes patients were compared with those of matched healthy donors. Paper-wide results and their limitations: Type 1 diabetes patients showed a moderate but significant shortening of TCRB CDR3 length in all four CD4+ subsets. HLA sub-analyses involved small numbers of individuals, so any influence of HLA type on TCRB rearrangement remained unresolved. At VDJ recombination sites, type 1 diabetes patients had fewer insertions and more deleted nucleotides, which implies abnormalities in thymic rearrangement. Because cDNA was sequenced instead of genomic DNA, activated cells with high expression could be over-represented, although the groups did not differ in activation or CD3 levels. Naive, central memory and regulatory TCRB repertoires appeared to be more alike among patients than among healthy donors. PCR might favor shorter templates, but patient and control samples were amplified and corrected together, so any skew would affect both groups equally.

The table lists this clone with a few counts. The target of this receptor is not known. Qualities for individual bases were not recorded, and no much larger clone is one base off. Here V drops 4 bases and J drops 3 bases, and the junction holds 5 bases not matched to any gene. The CDR3 covers 15 residues, taking in both the cysteine and the phenylalanine. CDR3 DNA is the only sequence kept; it has 45 bases, read in frame from the first base. CDR1 and CDR2 were assigned from the germline V gene as SGHTA and FQGNSA. Each donor gave one peripheral blood draw, approximately 110 mL on average, collected into heparinised tubes. Using a panel that included CD45RO, CCR7, CD25, CD127, CD95 and CD27, naive, central memory, regulatory and stem cell-like memory CD4+ T cells were sorted on a BD FACSAria II. Every sorted population had a purity above 95%. PBMCs were separated immediately by Lymphoprep density gradient centrifugation and were stained directly, without being cultured. To minimize batch effects, samples were stained and sorted in pairs, one healthy donor with one patient per experiment.

All of the isolated RNA was reverse transcribed with the High Capacity cDNA Reverse Transcription Kit, so expressed TCRB transcripts were sequenced. Deep immunoSEQ sequencing was applied to naive, central memory and regulatory T cell samples, giving an average of roughly 3.5 million total reads per sample. Sorted cells were lysed in RLT buffer and RNA was extracted with DNase-treated RNeasy Micro or Mini kits, depending on cell number. Each cell subset was processed separately to prevent cross-contamination, with patient and healthy donor samples processed together. The immunoSEQ multiplex PCR was used to amplify TCRB sequences from cDNA, yielding 87-bp fragments that span the CDR3 region. Sequencing of the amplicons was done on the Illumina HiSeq platform. The paper's processing steps were these. PCR bias was corrected computationally using synthetic template baselines, and reads within Hamming distance 2 were collapsed, with unmergeable singletons discarded. Reads were aligned against IMGT to assign V, D and J genes, CDR3 length and insertions or deletions at six rearrangement sites. Within each subset, clonotype counts were normalized to the number of sorted cells before true diversity and Gini coefficients were calculated with the tcR R package. Repertoire sharing was quantified using the overlap coefficient calculated on TCRB nucleotide sequences. TCRdb provides this immuneACCESS table in a form limited to in-frame rearrangements. Some clones are lacking; in checked studies, under half of them reflect an unresolved V gene, and why the rest are absent is not known. V and J calls and clone size are copied from that table; D and trimming were computed from the DNA. In this sample the table shows roughly 150,000 clones, around 8% of which occur a single time. Jointly, the top ten make up around 0.5% of the sample.

The receptor chain draws on TRBV7-2 and TRBJ2-1, and 8 junctional nucleotides match TRBD1. The receptor was derived from a woman aged 18-30 years with type 1 diabetes. Sequencing was carried out using central memory CD4+ T cells from blood. This receptor has the CDR3 CASSSDRGNYNEQFF. The nucleotide sequence is TGTGCCAGCAGCTCCGACAGGGGAAACTACAATGAGCAGTTCTTC. Joined to the reference TRBV7-2 and TRBJ2-1 proteins, this CDR3 gives the full variable domain: GAGVSQSPSNKVTEKGKDVELRCDPISGHTALYWYRQSLGQGLEFLIYFQGNSAPDKSGLPSDRFSAERTGGSVSTLTIQRTQQEDSAVYLCASSSDRGNYNEQFFGPGTRLTVL.